The present entry profiles one T cell receptor beta chain with its context. Its cognate antigen is unknown. A read error may produce the germline difference seen at one junction end. The sample comes from a study of post-analysis software for immune sequencing data. About the research overall: In terms of disease course, relapsing-remitting, secondary progressive and progressive-relapsing multiple sclerosis were included. General study findings and limits: F measure clustering grouped samples strongly by preparation batch. Patients with multiple sclerosis recorded significantly lower normalized Chao1 diversity than controls, the study found. Controls showed lower frequencies than patients for five TRBV segments, and TRBV5-6, TRBV5-1 and TRBV20-1 were among these.

This CDR3 contains 14 residues. Per the germline V gene, CDR1 is DFQATT and CDR2 is SNEGSKA (reference sequence). Every TCR beta cDNA library bore unique molecular identifiers. From approximately 0.95 to 9.8 million T cells, 500,000 or so cDNA molecules were obtained. Via MiXCR, TCRdb re-called the PCR reads, giving one row per CDR3 protein. This table holds more than 450,000 distinct CDR3 sequences, under 40% found once. The J gene is TRBJ2-1, the V gene TRBV20-1; 8 positions agree with TRBD2. Sequencing input: blood. The receptor's source is a girl between 2 and 17 years old with multiple sclerosis. CDR3 sequence (DNA): TGCAATGCTCTCTCCGGACTAGCAGGGGTGGAGCAGTTCTTC. It specifies CNALSGLAGVEQFF.